This is a list of T cell receptor beta chains from one sample in a study of shared clonotypes between healthy human individuals. The table came from immunoSEQ multiplex PCR; TCRdb's copy has only in-frame clones and leaves some out. The sample records hundreds of thousands of clones, approximately 73% being singletons. The sample consisted of memory CD4+ T cells sorted from blood. These receptors all come from a woman between 25 and 40 years old in good health. The CDR3 runs from the conserved cysteine through the conserved F or W. The order of the fields is J gene, V gene, clone size, D gene, CDR3 DNA, CDR3 protein. D genes are given only for firm matches. Size values are once, few and many counts, or a class for expanded clones, and some rows have none.

TRBJ1-6 | TRBV6-1 | NA | NA | TGTGCCAGCAGCGAGGGGTCACCCCTCCACTTT | CASSEGSPLHF
TRBJ2-1 | TRBV19 | NA | NA | TGTGCCAGTAGTCACAGGGGAGGGGTATCCAATGAGCAGTTCTTC | CASSHRGGVSNEQFF
TRBJ2-2 | TRBV6-6 | NA | NA | TGTGCCAGCAGTTCGGCGACCCCGAACACCGGGGAGCTGTTTTTT | CASSSATPNTGELFF
TRBJ2-2 | TRBV10-2 | NA | NA | TGCGCCAGCACGCCTGGAGGGCTGAACACCGGGGAGCTGTTTTTT | CASTPGGLNTGELFF
TRBJ2-7 | TRBV5-3 | NA | TRBD1 | TGTGCCAGAGGGAGACAGGGACCCTACGAGCAGTACTTC | CARGRQGPYEQYF
TRBJ2-1 | TRBV29-1 | NA | TRBD2 | TGCAGCGTTGACGGCGGGAGAAGGAGTGAGCAGTTCTTC | CSVDGGRRSEQFF
TRBJ1-2 | TRBV7-9 | NA | NA | TGTGCCAGCAGCTCCTCTTCAGGGGATCATGGCTACACCTTC | CASSSSSGDHGYTF
TRBJ2-7 | TRBV7-9 | NA | TRBD1 | TGTGCCAGCAGCTTAGCGGGACAGACCTACGAGCAGTACTTC | CASSLAGQTYEQYF
TRBJ2-7 | TRBV5-4 | NA | NA | TGTGCCAGCAGCTTGGAAGGGGGCTCCTACGAGCAGTACTTC | CASSLEGGSYEQYF
TRBJ2-3 | TRBV2 | few | NA | TGTGCCAGCAGTGTAAGTCCCCCAGATACGCAGTATTTT | CASSVSPPDTQYF